This TCR beta chain is from a study of T cell responses to AZD1222 COVID-19 vaccine. Whole-study findings and limits: CD4 TCRs covered the whole spike, strongest at regions 160-218 and 743-854. Among AZD1222 vaccinees, only 5 to 7 were seropositive at baseline.

The protocol was immunoSEQ multiplex PCR, while the TCRdb copy is restricted to in-frame clones and leaves out a portion. This sample carries 110,000 to 150,000 clones, approximately 93% of them seen once, and the ten largest clones take approximately 12%. As concerns this clone: Its antigen is unknown.

This receptor was taken from an adult who had recovered from COVID-19. The source material was peripheral blood, sampled after recovery from COVID-19.

The CDR3 reads CASSESRLAGGYEQYF. In nucleotides, the CDR3 is TGCGCCAGCAGTGAGTCTCGCCTAGCGGGTGGCTACGAGCAGTACTTC. V and J are TRBV10-1 and TRBJ2-7, with 8 bases identical to TRBD2. Germline V lookup: CDR1 WNHNN, CDR2 SYGVQD (reference sequence). Trimming removed 0 bases from V and 3 bases from J; junction bases left unmatched: 7. CDR3 length equals 16 residues.